The 25 T cell receptor beta chains below come from one sample, sequenced in a study of cytomegalovirus exposure and HLA in healthy donors. The PCR contained 60 Vbeta and 13 Jbeta primers. The method was immunoSEQ multiplex PCR; TCRdb's version includes in-frame clones alone and lacks a portion of them. The repertoire holds 200,000 to 250,000 clones, 65% to 85% seen once, with 0.71% in the top ten. The sequencing input was PBMCs. The receptors come from a boy between 2 and 10 years old in good health and CMV-seronegative.

The DNA of the CDR3 is TGCGCCAGCAGCTTGGGGGGGAGGGTGACAGATACGCAGTATTTT. Translated: CASSLGGRVTDTQYF. This chain links TRBV5-1 with TRBJ2-3; 7 nucleotides match TRBD2. Germline V gene data show CDR1 as SGHRS and CDR2 as YFSETQ. The CDR3 runs 15 residues. Unmatched junction bases numbered 4, after V lost 0 bases and J lost 3 bases.

This chain joins TRBV25-1 and TRBJ2-5; a possible D gene is TRBD2 (6 bases). The V end lost 2 bases, the J end lost 5 bases, and 24 bases lay between the germline ends. The CDR3 consists of 18 residues. Germline V lookup: CDR1 MGHDK, CDR2 SYGVNS. CDR3 nucleotide sequence: TGTGCCAGCAGTGAAGACGTAGTGGCTAGCGAGGGGTGGGAGACCCAGTACTTC. Translating it yields CASSEDVVASEGWETQYF.

The chain joins TRBV11-3 to TRBJ2-7; 10 nucleotides line up with TRBD1. CDR1 and CDR2 (germline): SGHNT, YENEEA. This CDR3 is 14 amino acids long. V shed 5 bases and J 3 bases; nucleotides not matched to a gene: 4. DNA for the CDR3: TGTGCCAGCAGCCCGGGACAGGGGATCTACGAGCAGTACTTC. It codes for CASSPGQGIYEQYF.

The chain couples TRBV6-1 to TRBJ2-5; D remains ambiguous. Germline values: CDR1 MNHNS, CDR2 SASEGT. The CDR3 consists of 11 residues. The germline V and J ends were trimmed by 7 bases and 5 bases, with 8 bases remaining between them. DNA for the CDR3: TGTGCCAGCACCAGAGCGGAGACCCAGTACTTC. Translating it yields CASTRAETQYF.

A single count supports this clone. The gene calls are TRBV9 and TRBJ2-1; D perhaps matches TRBD2 (6 bases). This CDR3 has 13 residues. V shed 4 bases and J shed 5 bases, with 10 bases lying between them. Germline CDR1 is SGDLS and CDR2 is YYNGEE. The DNA of the CDR3 is TGTGCCAGCAGCTGGAGGGCCGACAATGAGCAGTTCTTC. It translates to CASSWRADNEQFF.

V is TRBV10-2 and J is TRBJ2-5; no clear D gene. Germline values: CDR1 WSHSY, CDR2 SAAADI. Trimming removed 2 bases from V and 7 bases from J, with 8 bases in between. The CDR3 length is 12 residues. The CDR3 DNA is TGCGCCAGCAGTGAGGGGCCCGGGACCCAGTACTTC. This gives the protein CASSEGPGTQYF.

The J gene is TRBJ2-3, the V gene TRBV27; TRBD2 might be the D (6 bases). The germline gives CDR1 MNHEY, CDR2 SMNVEV (reference sequence). V lost 5 bases and J lost 4, with 19 bases in between. The CDR3 is made up of 16 amino acids. The CDR3 sequence: CASSPIAPGSSDTQYF. The CDR3 DNA follows: TGTGCCAGCAGTCCTATCGCCCCCGGGAGCTCAGATACGCAGTATTTT.

This chain links TRBV27 with TRBJ2-1; 10 bases agree with TRBD1. Germline V lookup: CDR1 MNHEY, CDR2 SMNVEV (reference sequence). V was pared by 5 bases and J by 9 bases, with 7 bases of the junction left unmatched. The CDR3 length is 14 residues. The CDR3 reads CASSVTTGGVEQFF. The CDR3 DNA reads as TGTGCCAGCAGTGTCACGACAGGGGGCGTTGAGCAGTTCTTC.

This clone was counted once. The genes are TRBV15 and TRBJ2-7; possibly TRBD1 for D (5 bases). The CDR3 extends over 16 amino acids. The V and J ends lost 5 bases and 3 bases respectively, with 20 bases between them. CDR1 and CDR2 from the germline V gene are LNHNV and YYDKDF (reference sequence). The CDR3 protein is CATSGAGAPSHYEQYF. The CDR3 DNA is TGTGCCACCAGCGGTGCTGGGGCACCATCCCACTACGAGCAGTACTTC.

This chain connects TRBV7-6 to TRBJ2-1, with 11 bases identical to TRBD2. CDR3 length: 16 amino acids. The V gene's germline CDR1 is SGHVS and CDR2 FNYEAQ. Trimming cost V 3 bases and J 5 bases; bases outside gene matches: 6. CDR3: CASSFASGGTNNEQFF. For the CDR3, the DNA is TGTGCCAGCAGCTTCGCTAGCGGGGGGACAAACAATGAGCAGTTCTTC.

This clone was counted only a few times. V is TRBV27 and J is TRBJ2-2, with D possibly TRBD1 on 6 matching bases. The CDR3 loop spans 13 amino acids. CDR1 and CDR2 from the germline V gene are MNHEY and SMNVEV (reference sequence). V lost 2 bases, J lost 8 bases, and 9 bases lay in between. The CDR3 coding sequence is TGTGCCAGCAGTTTAGAAGGGACAGGGGAGCTGTTTTTT. This encodes CASSLEGTGELFF.

The V gene is TRBV25-1, the J gene TRBJ1-6; 7 bases align to TRBD1. This CDR3 has 16 residues. The germline CDR1 and CDR2 sequences are MGHDK and SYGVNS. Trimming removed 1 base from V and 0 bases from J; junction bases left unmatched: 0. CDR3 in amino acids: CASSESGGSYNSPLHF. CDR3 bases: TGTGCCAGCAGTGAATCAGGGGGCTCCTATAATTCACCCCTCCACTTT.

V gene TRBV29-1 combines with J gene TRBJ2-7; TRBD2 aligns across 8 bases. The V gene end was trimmed by 5 bases and the J gene end by 2 bases; junction bases not matched to a gene: 8. Germline-derived CDR1 and CDR2 are SQVTM and ANQGSEA. This CDR3 spans 14 amino acids. CDR3 protein: CSVYVAGGAYEQYF. CDR3 in DNA: TGCAGCGTTTACGTTGCGGGAGGCGCCTACGAGCAGTACTTC.

The chain joins TRBV5-6 to TRBJ2-7; 14 bases match TRBD2. The CDR3 contains 15 residues. CDR1 is SGHDT, CDR2 YYEEEE, per germline. Germline trimming cut 4 bases from V and 5 bases from J; bases unmatched to any gene: 5. CDR3 sequence: CASSKTSGRGDEQYF. In DNA, the CDR3 is TGTGCCAGCAGCAAGACTAGCGGGAGGGGGGACGAGCAGTACTTC. The whole variable domain, remainder taken from reference TRBV5-6 and TRBJ2-7, is DAGVTQSPTHLIKTRGQQVTLRCSPKSGHDTVSWYQQALGQGPQFIFQYYEEEERQRGNFPDRFSGHQFPNYSSELNVNALLLGDSALYLCASSKTSGRGDEQYFGPGTRLTVT.

V gene TRBV11-2 combines with J gene TRBJ1-2, with D possibly TRBD1 on 5 matching bases. Germline V lookup: CDR1 SGHAT, CDR2 FQNNGV. The CDR3 has 11 residues. The V end lost 5 bases, the J end lost 7 bases, and 8 bases lay between the germline ends. This chain's CDR3 is CASSVGGGYTF. The DNA of the CDR3 is TGTGCCAGCAGCGTCGGGGGTGGCTACACCTTC.

V and J are TRBV6-5 and TRBJ2-2; D remains ambiguous. The CDR3 has 12 amino acids. The V gene's germline CDR1 is MNHEY and CDR2 SVGAGI. Trimming stripped 6 bases from V and 6 bases from J, with 8 bases between. CDR3 nucleotides: TGTGCCAGCAGGCTGACATCCGGGGAGCTGTTTTTT. Its protein product is CASRLTSGELFF.

Notes on this clone: One end of the junction is discordant with germline, which a read error may explain. The CDR3, as DNA: TGTGCTAGCAGACCCGACTTAAGCTCCTACGAGCAGTACTTC. The encoded protein is CASRPDLSSYEQYF. The chain uses TRBV7-7 and TRBJ2-7; no clear D gene. The germline CDR1 and CDR2 sequences are SSHAT and FNYEAQ (reference sequence). This CDR3 has 14 amino acids.

The J gene is TRBJ2-1, the V gene TRBV6-1; tentatively, D is TRBD1 (6 bases). The CDR3 contains 15 residues. Trimming left V 6 bases short and J 1 base short, with 13 bases between. Germline loops: CDR1 MNHNS, CDR2 SASEGT. Here the CDR3 reads CASRGTFKSYNEQFF. CDR3 coding DNA: TGTGCCAGCAGAGGGACATTTAAGTCCTACAATGAGCAGTTCTTC.

The chain joins TRBV19 to TRBJ1-5, with a possible D match to TRBD1 (6 bases). The germline gives CDR1 LNHDA, CDR2 SQIVND (reference sequence). V was shortened by 8 bases and J by 5 bases, with 19 bases between the two germline ends. CDR3 size: 15 residues. The CDR3 DNA follows: TGTGCCAGTGCCGTGACAGGCAATTCCGATCAGCCCCAGCATTTT. Protein product: CASAVTGNSDQPQHF.

CDR3 bases: TGTGCCAGCAGCTCCCCGAGGACTAGCGGGACAGACGATGAGCAGTTCTTC. Encoded protein: CASSSPRTSGTDDEQFF. The chain uses TRBV13 and TRBJ2-1; 12 nucleotides match TRBD2. V gave up 4 bases and J gave up 8 bases; unmatched junction bases: 12. Germline assignment: CDR1 PRHDT and CDR2 FYEKMQ (reference sequence). The length of the CDR3 is 17 residues. The entire variable domain, with the rest obtained from reference TRBV13 and TRBJ2-1, is as follows: AAGVIQSPRHLIKEKRETATLKCYPIPRHDTVYWYQQGPGQDPQFLISFYEKMQSDKGSIPDRFSAQQFSDYHSELNMSSLELGDSALYFCASSSPRTSGTDDEQFFGPGTRLTVL.

V gene TRBV14 combines with J gene TRBJ1-1; 7 bases align to TRBD1. The CDR3 loop spans 18 amino acids. V was pared by 1 base and J by 4 bases, with 15 bases of the junction left unmatched. The germline V gene has CDR1 SGHDN and CDR2 FVKESK. CDR3 sequence reads: CASSQARDRVIPGTEAFF. The CDR3, as DNA: TGTGCCAGCAGCCAAGCACGGGACAGAGTAATTCCGGGCACTGAAGCTTTCTTT. Drawing the rest from reference TRBV14 and TRBJ1-1, the complete variable domain is EAGVTQFPSHSVIEKGQTVTLRCDPISGHDNLYWYRRVMGKEIKFLLHFVKESKQDESGMPNNRFLAERTGGTYSTLKVQPAELEDSGVYFCASSQARDRVIPGTEAFFGQGTRLTVV.

V is TRBV7-2 and J is TRBJ2-7; 8 nucleotides line up with TRBD1. The junction had 7 bases not matched to a gene; V was cut back by 4 bases and J by 2 bases. Germline values: CDR1 SGHTA, CDR2 FQGNSA. This CDR3 region has 15 residues. CDR3 region: CASSSTGGMPYEQYF. DNA for the CDR3: TGTGCCAGCAGCTCCACAGGGGGAATGCCCTACGAGCAGTACTTC.

This clone was counted a few times. CDR3 region: CSVLSGVNTEAFF. The DNA for the CDR3 is TGCAGCGTATTATCAGGGGTGAACACTGAAGCTTTCTTT. The chain recombines TRBV29-1 with TRBJ1-1; maybe TRBD1 (6 bases). The CDR3 spans 13 residues. The germline V and J ends were trimmed by 6 bases and 0 bases, with 11 bases remaining between them. Germline V gives CDR1 SQVTM, CDR2 ANQGSEA.

V gene TRBV5-8 combines with J gene TRBJ1-3, with D possibly matching TRBD1 (6 bases). Germline assignment: CDR1 SGHTS and CDR2 YDEGEE. The CDR3 loop spans 16 amino acids. V was shortened by 0 bases and J by 0 bases, with 10 bases between the two germline ends. The CDR3 region has the DNA TGTGCCAGCAGCTTGGCGTGGACAGCCTCTGGAAACACCATATATTTT. Translation: CASSLAWTASGNTIYF.

The table lists this clone with a count of one. V and J are TRBV7-2 and TRBJ1-1; TRBD1 is a possible D gene (6 bases). V was pared by 3 bases and J by 1 base, with 6 bases between. CDR3 length equals 13 residues. Germline V gene data show CDR1 as SGHTA and CDR2 as FQGNSA. The CDR3 loop is CASSLTGNTEAFF. The CDR3 DNA reads as TGTGCCAGCAGCTTGACAGGGAACACTGAAGCTTTCTTT.